The 28 T cell receptor beta chains below were found in one sample sequenced in a study of Ad26.COV2.S vaccination and SARS-CoV-2 variants. Regarding treatment: around 19 received Ad26.COV2.S at low or high dose, single or two shots; several received placebo; per-sample allocation not given. Sampling was performed 63 days after the first vaccine or placebo injection. Libraries were prepared by immunoSEQ multiplex PCR; TCRdb keeps only in-frame clonotypes and omits some of them. This sample has more than 300,000 clones, with just under 85% found just once. Sequenced material: peripheral blood, taken in a trial of Ad26.COV2.S vaccine versus placebo. The receptors originated from a person between 18 and 60 years old who received the Ad26.COV2.S COVID-19 vaccine or a placebo.

The chain employs TRBV7-3 and TRBJ2-1; the match to TRBD1 covers 8 bases. The CDR3 spans 14 residues. The V and J ends lost 2 bases and 9 bases, in that order; junction bases with no gene match: 6. CDR1 SGHTA and CDR2 FQGTGA come from the germline V gene. CDR3 nucleotides: TGTGCCAGCAGCTTAGATGGACAGGGAACTGAGCAGTTCTTC. Translation: CASSLDGQGTEQFF.

The gene calls are TRBV7-9 and TRBJ2-1; D is uncertain. CDR3 length: 13 amino acids. Germline CDR1 is SEHNR and CDR2 is FQNEAQ (reference sequence). Trimming took off 3 bases at V and 4 bases at J, with 7 bases between the two ends. CDR3 DNA sequence: TGTGCCAGCAGCTTTCAGATTTACAATGAGCAGTTCTTC. It yields the protein CASSFQIYNEQFF.

This clone was seen only once. The V gene is TRBV3-1 (or the pseudogene TRBV3-2), the J gene TRBJ2-5, with 9 bases identical to TRBD1. The CDR3 covers 17 residues. V lost 4 bases to trimming and J lost 6 bases; unmatched junction nucleotides: 15. Per germline, CDR1 LGHDT and CDR2 YNNKEL (reference sequence). The CDR3 sequence: CASSLPPGQGLRKTQYF. In DNA, the CDR3 is TGTGCCAGCAGCCTCCCACCGGGACAGGGTCTGAGAAAGACCCAGTACTTC.

The chain couples TRBV5-5 to TRBJ1-5; unclear D gene. This CDR3 region has 15 residues. V gave up 0 bases and J gave up 6 bases, with 13 bases separating them. Germline V gene data show CDR1 as SGHKS and CDR2 as YYEKEE (reference sequence). The CDR3 DNA reads as TGTGCCAGCAGCTTGGACGGGCAGGCGAGTCAGCCCCAGCATTTT. Translating it yields CASSLDGQASQPQHF.

The chain has TRBV3-1 (or the pseudogene TRBV3-2) and TRBJ1-1; D gene uncertain. V gave up 3 bases and J gave up 1 base, with 9 bases separating them. CDR3 length equals 14 residues. The germline gives CDR1 LGHDT, CDR2 YNNKEL (reference sequence). CDR3 in amino acids: CASSHLHGNTEAFF. CDR3 DNA: TGTGCCAGCAGCCACCTACACGGGAACACTGAAGCTTTCTTT.

The chain carries TRBV19 and TRBJ2-7; D is perhaps TRBD1 or TRBD2 (5 bases each). The germline V gene has CDR1 LNHDA and CDR2 SQIVND (reference sequence). CDR3 size: 11 residues. V lost 5 bases and J 6 bases, leaving 8 bases between the germline ends. The CDR3 nucleotides are TGTGCCAGTAGTGGTGGGGGCGAGCAGTACTTC. Translation gives CASSGGGEQYF.

The V and J genes are TRBV5-4 and TRBJ2-3, with D perhaps assigned TRBD1 or TRBD2 (6 bases each). This CDR3 region has 16 residues. The V gene lost 0 bases and the J gene lost 2 bases, with 13 bases spanning the gap. Germline lookup yields CDR1 SGHNT and CDR2 YYREEE (reference sequence). In nucleotides, the CDR3 is TGTGCCAGCAGCTTGGGAGGGGGGCGATACACAGATACGCAGTATTTT. Translation gives CASSLGGGRYTDTQYF.

This clone is a singleton in its sample. This chain connects TRBV28 to TRBJ1-6, with 7 nucleotides matching TRBD1. The germline gives CDR1 MDHEN, CDR2 SYDVKM. Trimming took 6 bases from V and 9 from J; bases not matched to a gene: 11. This CDR3 contains 15 residues. CDR3 region: CASRPQTGPGSPLHF. The CDR3 nucleotides are TGTGCCAGCAGACCACAGACAGGGCCAGGTTCACCCCTCCACTTT. Using reference TRBV28 and TRBJ1-6 for the parts outside the CDR3, the full variable domain is DVKVTQSSRYLVKRTGEKVFLECVQDMDHENMFWYRQDPGLGLRLIYFSYDVKMKEKGDIPEGYSVSREKKERFSLILESASTNQTSMYLCASRPQTGPGSPLHFGNGTRLTVT.

The rearrangement joins TRBV11-2 to TRBJ2-5; 13 bases map to TRBD2. CDR1 and CDR2 from the germline V gene are SGHAT and FQNNGV. There are 16 residues in the CDR3. With 5 bases clipped from V and 3 bases from J, the junction kept 6 bases outside the gene matches. CDR3 nucleotides: TGTGCCAGCAGCCCTAGACTAGCGGGGGGTAAAGAGACCCAGTACTTC. Translation: CASSPRLAGGKETQYF.

The rearrangement joins TRBV3-1 (or the pseudogene TRBV3-2) to TRBJ2-3; D ambiguous. Between the trimmed V and J ends, which lost 0 bases and 6 bases, there was a span of 13 bases. The CDR3 totals 15 residues. Germline lookup yields CDR1 LGHDT and CDR2 YNNKEL (reference sequence). The CDR3 DNA reads TGTGCCAGCAGCCAAGATAGGCTAGTGCGTGATACGCAGTATTTT. It codes for CASSQDRLVRDTQYF.

V is TRBV5-1 and J is TRBJ2-3; D tentatively fits TRBD1 or TRBD2 (5 bases each). CDR3 size: 15 residues. Trimming shortened V by 1 base and J by 2 bases, and 11 bases separated the two germline ends. Per the germline V gene, CDR1 is SGHRS and CDR2 is YFSETQ. The CDR3 DNA reads TGCGCCAGCAGCTTGCAAGGGGACGTCACAGATACGCAGTATTTT. It codes for CASSLQGDVTDTQYF. Full variable domain (rest looked up from reference TRBV5-1 and TRBJ2-3): KAGVTQTPRYLIKTRGQQVTLSCSPISGHRSVSWYQQTPGQGLQFLFEYFSETQRNKGNFPGRFSGRQFSNSRSEMNVSTLELGDSALYLCASSLQGDVTDTQYFGPGTRLTVL.

This clone was found a few times. The gene calls are TRBV28 and TRBJ1-5; a weak D match, TRBD1 (5 bases). Germline V lookup: CDR1 MDHEN, CDR2 SYDVKM. The CDR3 has 15 amino acids. V lost 7 bases to trimming and J lost 2 bases, with 15 bases between them. The CDR3, as DNA: TGTGCCAGCACCCAGGGTTTAATGGGCAATCAGCCCCAGCATTTT. Protein product: CASTQGLMGNQPQHF.

This clone occurred a few times. The chain combines TRBV27 with TRBJ2-2; 10 nucleotides line up with TRBD1. Germline-derived CDR1 and CDR2 are MNHEY and SMNVEV (reference sequence). Trimming took 3 bases from V and 4 from J; bases not matched to a gene: 2. CDR3 length equals 15 residues. The CDR3 reads CASSFGTGVTGELFF. The CDR3 DNA reads as TGTGCCAGCAGTTTCGGGACAGGGGTCACCGGGGAGCTGTTTTTT.

V usage is TRBV7-2 and J usage is TRBJ2-5, with TRBD2 matching over 13 bases. The germline V gene encodes CDR1 SGHTA and CDR2 FQGNSA. The CDR3 spans 17 residues. The V segment lost 0 bases and the J segment 5 bases; nucleotides outside the gene matches: 6. CDR3 sequence (DNA): TGTGCCAGCAGCTTAGCGCTACCGGGACTAGCGGGGGAGACCCAGTACTTC. It translates to CASSLALPGLAGETQYF.

The genes are TRBV28 and TRBJ1-1; no definite D call. Germline CDR1 MDHEN, CDR2 SYDVKM. The CDR3 loop spans 11 amino acids. V lost 5 bases and J lost 1, with 2 bases in between. The CDR3 reads CASSGNTEAFF. CDR3 DNA: TGTGCCAGCAGTGGGAACACTGAAGCTTTCTTT.

V usage is TRBV6-5 and J usage is TRBJ2-2; D call uncertain. The V end was cut by 11 bases, the J end by 6 bases, with 13 bases between. CDR1 and CDR2 from the germline V gene are MNHEY and SVGAGI. The length of the CDR3 is 12 residues. CDR3 sequence: CAAKKRPGELFF. The DNA of the CDR3 is TGTGCCGCTAAGAAGAGGCCCGGGGAGCTGTTTTTT.

This clone has only one observation. The chain joins TRBV9 to TRBJ1-5; D is possibly TRBD1 (6 bases). CDR1 is SGDLS and CDR2 is YYNGEE in the germline V gene. The CDR3 contains 16 residues. V shed 5 bases and J shed 5 bases, with 20 bases lying between them. The CDR3 nucleotides read TGTGCCAGCAGTTCCGGCTCCGGGACACCCGATCAGCCCCAGCATTTT. Protein: CASSSGSGTPDQPQHF. The whole variable domain, filled in from reference TRBV9 and TRBJ1-5, reads DSGVTQTPKHLITATGQRVTLRCSPRSGDLSVYWYQQSLDQGLQFLIQYYNGEERAKGNILERFSAQQFPDLHSELNLSSLELGDSALYFCASSSGSGTPDQPQHFGDGTRLSIL.

This clone was observed a few times. CDR3: CASSYSQGPYEQYF. The CDR3 nucleotides read TGTGCCAGCAGTTACTCCCAGGGCCCCTACGAGCAGTACTTC. The V call is TRBV6-2 or TRBV6-3, the J call TRBJ2-7, with D possibly TRBD1 on 5 matching bases. Germline loops: CDR1 MNHEY, CDR2 SVGEGT. Trimming left V 0 bases short and J 2 bases short, with 8 bases between. This CDR3 region has 14 residues.

V is TRBV5-1 and J is TRBJ1-2, with 7 nucleotides matching TRBD1. Germline trimming cut 5 bases from V and 0 bases from J; bases unmatched to any gene: 16. The CDR3 contains 18 residues. Germline V gene sequence: CDR1 SGHRS, CDR2 YFSETQ. The CDR3 DNA sequence: TGCGCCAGCAGTCTCCTGAGGGACAGCAAGGATACTAACTATGGCTACACCTTC. Encoded protein: CASSLLRDSKDTNYGYTF.

This chain joins TRBV3-1 (or the pseudogene TRBV3-2) and TRBJ1-5, with TRBD1 as a possible D gene (6 bases). The CDR3 has 14 residues. The V end was cut by 1 base, the J end by 10 bases, with 14 bases between. Germline V CDR1 and CDR2: LGHDT, YNNKEL (reference sequence). CDR3 bases: TGTGCCAGCAGCCAAGTGCAGGGGTTGGGACCCCAGCATTTT. It specifies CASSQVQGLGPQHF.

V and J are TRBV13 and TRBJ2-3; D gene uncertain. The V and J ends lost 0 bases and 5 bases respectively, with 6 bases between them. Looked up from germline, CDR1 is PRHDT and CDR2 is FYEKMQ (reference sequence). This CDR3 is 13 amino acids long. CDR3 protein: CASSLGLRDTQYF. The CDR3 coding sequence is TGTGCCAGCAGCTTAGGCCTGAGAGATACGCAGTATTTT.

The rearrangement joins TRBV15 to TRBJ2-7; TRBD1 aligns across 12 bases. Losses at the gene ends were 4 bases for V and 2 bases for J; bases not matched to a gene: 6. CDR3 length equals 16 residues. Germline loops: CDR1 LNHNV, CDR2 YYDKDF (reference sequence). The CDR3 sequence: CATSTWGTGGTYEQYF. The CDR3, as DNA: TGTGCCACCAGCACATGGGGGACAGGGGGCACCTACGAGCAGTACTTC.

This chain joins TRBV6-5 and TRBJ1-2; D unresolved. The germline CDR1 and CDR2 sequences are MNHEY and SVGAGI. Trimming shortened V by 6 bases and J by 7 bases, and 12 bases separated the two germline ends. CDR3 length equals 12 residues. The CDR3 spells CASRHPGGGYTF. CDR3 nucleotides: TGTGCCAGCAGACACCCGGGCGGTGGCTACACCTTC.

In this sample, this clone turned up once. This chain uses TRBV29-1 with TRBJ1-5, with 7 positions matching TRBD1. Looked up from germline, CDR1 is SQVTM and CDR2 is ANQGSEA. The trim removed 6 bases at V and 6 bases at J, leaving 11 bases unmatched. The CDR3 has 14 amino acids. The CDR3 reads CSVPRGKDRQPQHF. The DNA of the CDR3 is TGCAGCGTGCCCAGGGGGAAGGATCGTCAGCCCCAGCATTTT.

This clone appeared once. The chain links TRBV4-2 to TRBJ1-4; D is uncertain. Trimming cost V 3 bases and J 6 bases, with 14 bases left between them. This CDR3 spans 15 amino acids. Germline V gives CDR1 LGHNA, CDR2 YNFKEQ. The CDR3 sequence: CASSHSREDDEKLFF. The CDR3 DNA follows: TGTGCCAGCAGCCATAGTAGGGAGGACGATGAAAAACTGTTTTTT.

The chain's CDR3 is CASNRGGDGSQPQHF. CDR3 in DNA: TGTGCCAGTAACAGGGGGGGCGACGGGTCCCAGCCCCAGCATTTT. The rearrangement joins TRBV19 to TRBJ1-5, with 8 bases lining up with TRBD1. Germline V CDR1 and CDR2: LNHDA, SQIVND (reference sequence). The V and J ends lost 7 bases and 7 bases, in that order; junction bases with no gene match: 12. The CDR3 runs to 15 residues.

This clone was detected only a few times. V and J are TRBV6-1 and TRBJ1-6; D gene unclear. Germline V gene data show CDR1 as MNHNS and CDR2 as SASEGT. This CDR3 is built from 18 residues. V was pared by 4 bases and J by 2 bases, with 18 bases between. This CDR3 reads CASSGRRPSRPYNSPLHF. Here the CDR3 DNA reads TGTGCCAGCAGTGGACGGAGACCTTCAAGGCCCTATAATTCACCCCTCCACTTT.

J is TRBJ2-7 and V is TRBV29-1; D may correspond to TRBD1 or TRBD2 (5 bases each). Germline V gene sequence: CDR1 SQVTM, CDR2 ANQGSEA. Trimming took off 4 bases at V and 3 bases at J, with 16 bases between the two ends. The CDR3 sequence is 14 residues long. The CDR3 protein is CSVGVPGTIYEQYF. CDR3 nucleotides: TGCAGCGTTGGAGTCCCAGGGACCATCTACGAGCAGTACTTC.